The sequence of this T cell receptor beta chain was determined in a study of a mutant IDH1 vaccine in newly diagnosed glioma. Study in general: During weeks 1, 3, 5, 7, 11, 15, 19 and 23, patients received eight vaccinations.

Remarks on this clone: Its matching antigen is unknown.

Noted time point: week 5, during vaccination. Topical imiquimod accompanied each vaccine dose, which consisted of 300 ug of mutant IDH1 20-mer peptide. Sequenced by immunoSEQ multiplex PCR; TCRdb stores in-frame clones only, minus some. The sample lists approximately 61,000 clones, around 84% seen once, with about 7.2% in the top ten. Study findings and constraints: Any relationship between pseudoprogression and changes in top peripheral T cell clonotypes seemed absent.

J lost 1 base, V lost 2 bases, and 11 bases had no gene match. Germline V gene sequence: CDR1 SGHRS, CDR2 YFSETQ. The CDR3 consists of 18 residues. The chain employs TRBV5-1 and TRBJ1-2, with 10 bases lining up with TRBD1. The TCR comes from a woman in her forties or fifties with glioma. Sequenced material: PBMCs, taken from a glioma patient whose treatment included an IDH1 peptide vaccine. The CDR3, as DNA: TGCGCCAGCAGCTTCCACCAAACCGGGACAGGGGTTAACTATGGCTACACCTTC. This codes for CASSFHQTGTGVNYGYTF.